The TCR beta chain under discussion was sequenced for a study of shared clonotypes between healthy human individuals. Overall study: Three CD4 naive, three CD4 memory, two CD8 naive and one CD8 memory plate were used per donor. Findings and limits, study-wide: Generally, naive subsets (rather than memory subsets) showed larger estimated richness. Donor clonotype sharing was expected to depend on sequencing depth.

Sequencing was at deep level. Clones were read by immunoSEQ multiplex PCR, and TCRdb kept only the in-frame ones, dropping some. The sample records 650,000 to 800,000 clones, 72% being singletons. Turning to this clone: Its antigen is not identified.

The sequence derives from a woman aged 25 to 45 in good health. Specimen: memory CD4+ T cells sorted from blood. Subset indicated: CD45RA-negative fraction.

The CDR3 protein is CASSFPLHYQPQHF. The CDR3 nucleotides read TGTGCCAGCAGTTTCCCCCTCCACTACCAGCCCCAGCATTTT. This sequence joins TRBV28 and TRBJ1-5, with D uncertain. V lost 3 bases, J lost 7 bases, and 13 bases lay in between. The CDR3 runs to 14 residues. From germline, CDR1 is MDHEN and CDR2 SYDVKM. Full variable domain (remainder filled in from reference TRBV28 and TRBJ1-5): DVKVTQSSRYLVKRTGEKVFLECVQDMDHENMFWYRQDPGLGLRLIYFSYDVKMKEKGDIPEGYSVSREKKERFSLILESASTNQTSMYLCASSFPLHYQPQHFGDGTRLSIL.